This entry lists 14 T cell receptor beta chains sequenced from one sample in a study of blood T cell repertoires in COVID-19. Clones were read by immunoSEQ multiplex PCR, and TCRdb kept only the in-frame ones, dropping some. The sample contains over 50,000 clones, approximately 80% of which appear only once. Input material: peripheral blood. The receptors here all came from a man between 65 and 80 years old with acute or convalescent COVID-19.

Written as DNA, the CDR3 is TGTGCCAGTATCCCGGGACAGGGAGTTGAAAAACTGTTTTTT. This translates into CASIPGQGVEKLFF. The chain is built from TRBV19 and TRBJ1-4; 9 nucleotides agree with TRBD1. CDR1 is LNHDA, CDR2 SQIVND, per germline (reference sequence). The CDR3 consists of 14 residues. With 7 bases clipped from V and 7 bases from J, the junction kept 7 bases outside the gene matches.

Only one count was recorded for this clone. The chain is built from TRBV28 and TRBJ1-4, with 8 nucleotides matching TRBD1. The CDR3 length is 12 residues. Germline values: CDR1 MDHEN, CDR2 SYDVKM. J was trimmed by 7 bases and V by 6 bases; bases with no gene match: 1. CDR3 in DNA: TGTGCCAGCAGCAGGGGGCGTGAAAAACTGTTTTTT. Translation gives CASSRGREKLFF.

J is TRBJ2-1 and V is TRBV5-1, with D tentatively TRBD2 (6 bases). The CDR3 loop spans 15 amino acids. Trimming took off 4 bases at V and 4 bases at J, with 15 bases between the two ends. CDR1 is SGHRS and CDR2 is YFSETQ in the germline V gene. CDR3 nucleotide sequence: TGCGCCAGCAGCCGCGACGGGACTGGGTACAATGAGCAGTTCTTC. This codes for CASSRDGTGYNEQFF.

The V and J genes are TRBV5-1 and TRBJ2-3, with 8 bases lining up with TRBD1. Germline V gene data show CDR1 as SGHRS and CDR2 as YFSETQ. The CDR3 runs to 13 residues. V trimming: 4 bases; J trimming: 6 bases; junction bases outside the gene matches: 4. CDR3 nucleotide sequence: TGCGCCAGCAGCCACGGGACAGGCGATACGCAGTATTTT. Translation: CASSHGTGDTQYF.

V usage is TRBV16 and J usage is TRBJ1-2; 10 bases fit TRBD1. This CDR3 is built from 15 residues. Germline-derived CDR1 and CDR2 are KGHSY and FQNENV. V lost 4 bases to trimming and J lost 2 bases; unmatched junction nucleotides: 4. The CDR3 loop reads CASSPGQGPNYGYTF. In nucleotides, the CDR3 is TGTGCCAGCAGCCCGGGACAGGGGCCGAACTATGGCTACACCTTC.

In this sample, this clone turned up once. This chain links TRBV5-1 with TRBJ1-1; 9 positions agree with TRBD1. Germline V gene sequence: CDR1 SGHRS, CDR2 YFSETQ. The CDR3 runs to 14 residues. J gave up 4 bases and V 6 bases, and 7 bases lay outside the gene matches. CDR3 in DNA: TGCGCCAGCACGCGGACAGGGGTTGGCACTGAAGCTTTCTTT. It yields the protein CASTRTGVGTEAFF.

The chain is built from TRBV10-2 and TRBJ1-2; 7 positions agree with TRBD1. The CDR3 consists of 13 residues. CDR1 WSHSY and CDR2 SAAADI come from the germline V gene. Trimming removed 3 bases from V and 5 bases from J; junction bases left unmatched: 3. Written as DNA, the CDR3 is TGCGCCAGCAGTGAAGACAGGGAATATGGCTACACCTTC. Protein: CASSEDREYGYTF.

V gene TRBV9 combines with J gene TRBJ2-3; 12 bases are shared with TRBD1. The CDR3 covers 15 residues. Germline CDR1 is SGDLS and CDR2 is YYNGEE. The junction had 5 bases not matched to a gene; V was cut back by 9 bases and J by 0 bases. CDR3 coding DNA: TGTGCCACCGGGACAGGGGGCCATAGCACAGATACGCAGTATTTT. This codes for CATGTGGHSTDTQYF.

The genes are TRBV7-2 and TRBJ2-5; tentative D call: TRBD1 (6 bases). The length of the CDR3 is 14 residues. Germline CDR1 is SGHTA and CDR2 is FQGNSA. V was clipped by 5 bases and J by 3 bases, with 13 bases between them. The CDR3 nucleotides read TGTGCCAGCAGCACCCGGGACACCGAAGAGACCCAGTACTTC. It translates to CASSTRDTEETQYF.

This sequence joins TRBV27 and TRBJ2-5; 10 positions agree with TRBD2. The trim removed 3 bases at V and 5 bases at J, leaving 9 bases unmatched. CDR1 is MNHEY and CDR2 is SMNVEV in the germline V gene (reference sequence). The length of the CDR3 is 16 residues. The chain's CDR3 is CASSLASGGAWETQYF. CDR3 nucleotides: TGTGCCAGCAGTTTGGCCAGCGGGGGGGCCTGGGAGACCCAGTACTTC.

The chain joins TRBV28 to TRBJ2-3; D is unresolved. Trimming took off 3 bases at V and 2 bases at J, with 6 bases between the two ends. The CDR3 sequence is 13 residues long. Germline CDR1 is MDHEN and CDR2 is SYDVKM. The CDR3 spells CASSFGHTDTQYF. CDR3 DNA sequence: TGTGCCAGCAGTTTTGGGCACACAGATACGCAGTATTTT.

This clone was observed once. The genes are TRBV28 and TRBJ2-7, with D perhaps matching TRBD2 (6 bases). The CDR3 runs 13 residues. V shed 7 bases and J shed 7 bases, with 17 bases lying between them. The germline gives CDR1 MDHEN, CDR2 SYDVKM. The CDR3 DNA is TGTGCCAGCATGGACCAAAGGAGGGTTGAGCAGTACTTC. Translation: CASMDQRRVEQYF.

The rearrangement links TRBV5-4 to TRBJ2-1, with TRBD2 matching 9 bases. Germline V gene lookup returns CDR1 SGHNT and CDR2 YYREEE (reference sequence). The ends lost 0 bases at V and 9 bases at J; junction bases unmatched: 7. The CDR3 runs 15 residues. The CDR3 DNA reads TGTGCCAGCAGCTTGGGGCGGGGGGGCCGCAGTGAGCAGTTCTTC. It encodes CASSLGRGGRSEQFF.

CDR3 sequence: CAISDRTGTGELFF. As DNA, the CDR3 is TGTGCCATCAGTGATAGGACAGGGACCGGGGAGCTGTTTTTT. The chain joins TRBV10-3 to TRBJ2-2, with TRBD1 identical over 8 bases. Germline assignment: CDR1 ENHRY and CDR2 SYGVKD. The CDR3 spans 14 residues. Losses at the gene ends were 3 bases for V and 5 bases for J; bases not matched to a gene: 2.